These 20 T cell receptor beta chains were all obtained from the same sample, sequenced in a study of blood T cell repertoires in COVID-19. Clones were sequenced by immunoSEQ multiplex PCR, and TCRdb holds only the in-frame ones, with some missing. The sample carries about 300,000 clones, 75% to 90% recorded once. Sequencing was done on a sample of PBMCs or T cells enriched from blood (not recorded which). The receptors derive from a middle-aged woman who had recovered from COVID-19.

The V call is TRBV6-5, the J call TRBJ1-2, with D possibly TRBD1 on 6 matching bases. The CDR3 sequence is 15 residues long. CDR1 and CDR2 (germline): MNHEY, SVGAGI. V was shortened by 5 bases and J by 7 bases, with 20 bases between the two germline ends. The CDR3 nucleotides are TGTGCCAGCAGTCAAATACAGGGATCTTTGGGTGGCTACACCTTC. Translating gives CASSQIQGSLGGYTF.

This clone appeared once. The genes are TRBV10-2 and TRBJ2-3; the match to TRBD2 covers 9 bases. V was pared by 4 bases and J by 6 bases, with 11 bases of the junction left unmatched. This CDR3 is 16 amino acids long. The germline gives CDR1 WSHSY, CDR2 SAAADI. CDR3: CASSGKGLALVDTQYF. Written as DNA, the CDR3 is TGCGCCAGCAGTGGGAAGGGACTAGCTCTTGTGGATACGCAGTATTTT.

V is TRBV30 and J is TRBJ1-5; no firm D call. This CDR3 is 12 amino acids long. Germline V gene data show CDR1 as GTSNPN and CDR2 as SVGIG (reference sequence). With 4 bases removed from V and 4 bases from J, the gap between germline ends came to 8 bases. CDR3 amino acids: CAWNLENQPQHF. For the CDR3, the DNA is TGTGCCTGGAATCTGGAGAATCAGCCCCAGCATTTT.

V gene TRBV5-1 combines with J gene TRBJ2-5, with D perhaps matching TRBD1 (5 bases). The CDR3 has 18 amino acids. The V gene's germline CDR1 is SGHRS and CDR2 YFSETQ. Trimming stripped 0 bases from V and 2 bases from J, with 20 bases between. The CDR3 sequence: CASSLGGRPEVRQETQYF. CDR3 in DNA: TGCGCCAGCAGCTTGGGGGGCCGTCCCGAGGTGAGGCAAGAGACCCAGTACTTC.

The chain uses TRBV12-3 or TRBV12-4 and TRBJ2-5; 8 nucleotides match TRBD2. The CDR3 totals 12 residues. With V trimmed by 6 bases and J by 5 bases, 2 bases remained unmatched. This chain's CDR3 is CASSQRGETQYF. In nucleotides, the CDR3 is TGTGCCAGCAGCCAGCGGGGGGAGACCCAGTACTTC.

CDR3 coding DNA: TGTGCCAGCAGCGCGGGACACCGCCAAGAGACCCAGTACTTC. This codes for CASSAGHRQETQYF. The chain carries TRBV9 and TRBJ2-5, with D maybe TRBD1 (6 bases). The CDR3 has 14 amino acids. Germline CDR1 SGDLS, CDR2 YYNGEE. V dropped 3 bases and J dropped 1 base, with 10 bases sitting between them.

This rearrangement joins TRBV29-1 to TRBJ1-1; D not certain. Per germline, CDR1 SQVTM and CDR2 ANQGSEA. V shed 4 bases and J shed 0 bases, with 9 bases lying between them. This CDR3 has 13 residues. The DNA for the CDR3 is TGCAGCGTTGGTTCACAGCTGAACACTGAAGCTTTCTTT. Residues: CSVGSQLNTEAFF.

V is TRBV5-1 and J is TRBJ1-1, with a weak D call TRBD1 (6 bases). Germline V gene lookup returns CDR1 SGHRS and CDR2 YFSETQ. The CDR3 sequence is 16 residues long. V gave up 1 base and J gave up 4 bases, with 17 bases separating them. The CDR3 nucleotides read TGCGCCAGCAGCTTGTCTTCCACAGGGCTAGGCACTGAAGCTTTCTTT. Translated, it gives CASSLSSTGLGTEAFF.

CDR3 bases: TGTGCCTGGAGGGTAGAGGTGCCGAACACTGAAGCTTTCTTT. Translated, it gives CAWRVEVPNTEAFF. The chain joins TRBV30 to TRBJ1-1; D not resolved. The CDR3 loop spans 14 amino acids. Germline values: CDR1 GTSNPN, CDR2 SVGIG (reference sequence). V lost 3 bases and J lost 1, with 12 bases in between.

The V call is TRBV9, the J call TRBJ1-2; 7 nucleotides match TRBD1. The CDR3 runs 15 residues. CDR1 and CDR2 (germline): SGDLS, YYNGEE. With 0 bases clipped from V and 2 bases from J, the junction kept 4 bases outside the gene matches. The CDR3 nucleotides are TGTGCCAGCAGCGTAGCCCAGACAGGGAACTATGGCTACACCTTC. It specifies CASSVAQTGNYGYTF.

The chain couples TRBV3-1 (or the pseudogene TRBV3-2) to TRBJ2-1; TRBD2 matches 8 bases. J lost 4 bases, V lost 3 bases, and 5 bases had no gene match. Germline assignment: CDR1 LGHDT and CDR2 YNNKEL (reference sequence). CDR3 length: 15 amino acids. In nucleotides, the CDR3 is TGTGCCAGCAGCCACAGCGGGGGAGGTTACAATGAGCAGTTCTTC. Protein sequence: CASSHSGGGYNEQFF.

The CDR3 protein is CASSLDRTVGKKLFF. The CDR3 DNA is TGTGCCAGCAGCTTGGATCGGACAGTGGGGAAAAAACTGTTTTTT. This rearrangement joins TRBV5-8 to TRBJ1-4; D perhaps matches TRBD1 (6 bases). CDR1 and CDR2 (germline): SGHTS, YDEGEE. The CDR3 totals 15 residues. The V end was cut by 0 bases, the J end by 9 bases, with 15 bases between. The variable domain in full, completed from reference TRBV5-8 and TRBJ1-4, reads EAGVTQSPTHLIKTRGQQATLRCSPISGHTSVYWYQQALGLGLQFLLWYDEGEERNRGNFPPRFSGRQFPNYSSELNVNALELEDSALYLCASSLDRTVGKKLFFGSGTQLSVL.

CDR3 in amino acids: CASTPWARADTQYF. In DNA form, the CDR3 reads TGTGCCAGCACTCCGTGGGCGAGGGCAGATACGCAGTATTTT. V and J are TRBV2 and TRBJ2-3; D is possibly TRBD2 (5 bases). From germline, CDR1 is SNHLY and CDR2 FYNNEI. V shed 7 bases and J shed 4 bases, with 15 bases lying between them. This CDR3 is built from 14 residues.

In its sample, this clone was seen once. The DNA for the CDR3 is TGTGCCAGCAGCCTGGGGGGCGTGGTGAATGAGCAGTTCTTC. Amino acid sequence: CASSLGGVVNEQFF. The chain employs TRBV5-4 and TRBJ2-1, with D possibly being TRBD1 or TRBD2 (6 bases each). The V gene's germline CDR1 is SGHNT and CDR2 YYREEE (reference sequence). The CDR3 contains 14 residues. Trimming stripped 4 bases from V and 7 bases from J, with 15 bases between.

V gene TRBV6-5 combines with J gene TRBJ2-3; tentative D call: TRBD1 (6 bases). Between the trimmed V and J ends, which lost 7 bases and 0 bases, there was a span of 11 bases. The length of the CDR3 is 14 residues. Germline V CDR1 and CDR2: MNHEY, SVGAGI. The CDR3 is CASTRGQSTDTQYF. CDR3 sequence (DNA): TGTGCCAGCACACGGGGACAAAGCACAGATACGCAGTATTTT.

This chain uses TRBV30 with TRBJ2-5; 9 bases agree with TRBD2. CDR3 length: 13 residues. Germline CDR1 reads GTSNPN; CDR2 reads SVGIG (reference sequence). V was clipped by 8 bases and J by 4 bases; unmatched bases: 8. In DNA, the CDR3 is TGTGCCGGCGTAGCGGGGGATGGAGAGACCCAGTACTTC. Protein sequence: CAGVAGDGETQYF. The full variable domain, rest sourced from reference TRBV30 and TRBJ2-5, is SQTIHQWPATLVQPVGSPLSLECTVEGTSNPNLYWYRQAAGRGLQLLFYSVGIGQISSEVPQNLSASRPQDRQFILSSKKLLLSDSGFYLCAGVAGDGETQYFGPGTRLLVL.

The chain links TRBV13 to TRBJ1-4, with 10 bases that match TRBD1. CDR3 length: 18 amino acids. V lost 2 bases to trimming and J lost 6 bases; unmatched junction nucleotides: 12. Germline-derived CDR1 and CDR2 are PRHDT and FYEKMQ (reference sequence). This CDR3 is CASSLPQHGQGVDEKLFF. The CDR3 DNA is TGTGCCAGCAGCTTACCGCAGCACGGACAGGGGGTCGATGAAAAACTGTTTTTT.

The gene calls are TRBV5-4 and TRBJ1-2; TRBD1 is a possible D gene (5 bases). The CDR3 is 12 amino acids. V lost 4 bases and J 5 bases, leaving 9 bases between the germline ends. Per germline, CDR1 SGHNT and CDR2 YYREEE (reference sequence). The CDR3 coding sequence is TGTGCCAGCAGCGGCGGGGGGTATGGCTACACCTTC. This codes for CASSGGGYGYTF.

The rearrangement uses TRBV7-9 and TRBJ2-7; 8 bases agree with TRBD1. V shed 1 base and J 3 bases; nucleotides not matched to a gene: 5. CDR1 is SEHNR, CDR2 FQNEAQ, per germline (reference sequence). CDR3 length: 15 residues. The CDR3 sequence is CASSLGGQARYEQYF. The CDR3 DNA is TGTGCCAGCAGCTTAGGGGGACAGGCTCGCTACGAGCAGTACTTC.

This chain links TRBV30 with TRBJ1-5, with D maybe TRBD1 (5 bases). Germline V gene data show CDR1 as GTSNPN and CDR2 as SVGIG (reference sequence). V dropped 3 bases and J dropped 3 bases, with 12 bases sitting between them. CDR3 length equals 14 residues. This CDR3 reads CAWSGGTPNQPQHF. CDR3 nucleotides: TGTGCCTGGAGCGGAGGGACCCCCAATCAGCCCCAGCATTTT.